A single sample is the source of the 11 T cell receptor beta chains below, sequenced in a study of T cells in women clearing cervical HPV infection. Some clones are missing from TCRdb's copy, which holds only in-frame ones; the method was immunoSEQ multiplex PCR. The sample includes some 21,000 clones. Material: blood buffy coat. The receptor set was obtained from a woman between 18 and 70 years old with a cervical HPV16 infection that either progressed to CIN3+ or cleared (not recorded which).

With respect to this clone: The sequence runs out 3 residues before the end of the CDR3; the remainder is reconstructed from the germline J gene. The V call is TRBV5-1, the J call TRBJ2-2, with D maybe TRBD1 (6 bases). Germline V gene sequence: CDR1 SGHRS, CDR2 YFSETQ. The CDR3 is made up of 15 amino acids. The V and J ends lost 2 bases and 2 bases respectively, with 10 bases between them. This chain's CDR3 is CASSFGGSNTGELFF. The DNA read from the CDR3 is TGCGCCAGCAGCTTTGGGGGCAGTAACACCGGGGAG.

Remarks on this clone: The read gets to within 3 residues of the CDR3 end, and the germline J gene fills in the rest. The chain joins TRBV5-1 to TRBJ2-5; D is perhaps TRBD2 (5 bases). The V gene's germline CDR1 is SGHRS and CDR2 YFSETQ. V was trimmed by 4 bases and J by 5 bases, leaving 9 bases between them. The CDR3 sequence is 12 residues long. The DNA read from the CDR3 is TGCGCCAGCAGCGGAGAGGGTGAGACC. Amino acid sequence: CASSGEGET. The full CDR3 sequence reads CASSGEGETQYF.

As for this clone: Compared with germline, one end of the junction differs, possibly owing to a read error. The read terminates 3 residues ahead of where the CDR3 ends, so the germline J gene completes it. The chain has TRBV4-2 and TRBJ2-1; a weak D match, TRBD2 (6 bases). This CDR3 is built from 16 residues. The germline V gene has CDR1 LGHNA and CDR2 YNFKEQ. The CDR3 sequence: CASSQENSGGYNEQFF. The CDR3 bases that were read are TGCGCCAGCAGCCAAGAAAATAGCGGCGGCTACAATGAG.

To note about this clone: The read finishes 3 residues shy of the CDR3 end, and the germline J gene is used to complete it. This chain links TRBV7-3 with TRBJ1-2; TRBD1 is a possible D gene (6 bases). The CDR3 runs to 17 residues. Per germline, CDR1 SGHTA and CDR2 FQGTGA. V lost 2 bases and J 6 bases, leaving 22 bases between the germline ends. The CDR3 bases that were read are TGTGCCAGCAGCTTACGGCAGGGATTGTCAGGGGTAAATGGC. Amino acid sequence: CASSLRQGLSGVNG. The whole CDR3 sequence is CASSLRQGLSGVNGYTF.

Partial CDR3 DNA: TGTGCCTGGAGTGCTACTAAGGAGACA. This gives the protein CAWSATKET. The CDR3 reads in full as CAWSATKETAFF. The gene calls are TRBV30 and TRBJ1-1; D unclear. The read stops 3 residues short of the end of the CDR3; the missing end is completed from the germline J gene. The CDR3 is 12 residues long. Germline CDR1 GTSNPN, CDR2 SVGIG (reference sequence). Filled out from reference TRBV30 and TRBJ1-1, the complete variable domain reads SQTIHQWPATLVQPVGSPLSLECTVEGTSNPNLYWYRQAAGRGLQLLFYSVGIGQISSEVPQNLSASRPQDRQFILSSKKLLLSDSGFYLCAWSATKETAFFGQGTRLTVV.

With respect to this clone: The CDR3 goes on 3 residues after the read ends, and that part is filled in from the germline J gene. The chain couples TRBV6-1 to TRBJ2-4; D might be TRBD1 (6 bases). Germline values: CDR1 MNHNS, CDR2 SASEGT. CDR3 length: 14 amino acids. CDR3 residues: CASSDPGDHYGQYF. The DNA read from the CDR3 is TGTGCCAGCAGTGATCCAGGGGATCACTATGGT.

As regards this clone: The CDR3 end lies 3 residues beyond the end of the read and is filled in from the germline J gene. The chain is built from TRBV5-6 and TRBJ1-1, with TRBD1 matching 7 bases. After removal of 4 bases from V and 5 bases from J, the junction contained 5 bases not matched to a gene. The CDR3 consists of 13 residues. The germline CDR1 and CDR2 sequences are SGHDT and YYEEEE. This CDR3 is CASSRGLGTEAFF. The CDR3 bases that were read are TGTGCCAGCAGCAGGGGGCTCGGGACTGAA.

Of note for this clone: The read falls 3 residues short of the CDR3 end, and the missing part is taken from the germline J gene. The rearrangement uses TRBV20-1 and TRBJ2-5; 14 nucleotides align to TRBD2. V was clipped by 5 bases and J by 3 bases; unmatched bases: 11. This CDR3 is built from 17 residues. Germline CDR1 and CDR2: DFQATT and SNEGSKA (reference sequence). The CDR3 loop is CSAVPGLAGEGEETQYF. The CDR3 DNA, read in part, is TGCAGTGCTGTACCGGGACTAGCGGGAGAGGGGGAAGAGACC.

For this clone: The CDR3 extends 3 residues past the end of the read, so its final part is completed from the germline J gene. This chain uses TRBV11-3 with TRBJ2-5; TRBD2 matches at 15 bases. Losses at the gene ends were 5 bases for V and 4 bases for J; bases not matched to a gene: 2. CDR1 is SGHNT and CDR2 is YENEEA in the germline V gene. This CDR3 comprises 15 residues. The sequenced CDR3 bases are TGTGCCAGCAGCCAGGGACTAGCGGGGGGAGAGACC. Translated: CASSQGLAGGET. The full-length CDR3 reads as CASSQGLAGGETQYF.

As regards this clone: Read data end 3 residues before the CDR3 end; the end is taken from the germline J gene. This chain uses TRBV5-6 with TRBJ2-5; D is uncertain. CDR1 SGHDT and CDR2 YYEEEE come from the germline V gene. Deletions cut 4 bases from V and 3 bases from J, with 10 bases between. The CDR3 runs to 13 residues. CDR3 DNA (partial): TGTGCCAGCAGCCAAGGGCCCGAAGAGACC. This encodes CASSQGPEET. The full CDR3 protein reads CASSQGPEETQYF.

Of note for this clone: The read ends 3 residues shy of where the CDR3 ends; the end is completed using the germline J gene. This chain joins TRBV29-1 and TRBJ2-7; TRBD1 agrees at 10 bases. After removal of 2 bases from V and 3 bases from J, the junction contained 7 bases not matched to a gene. Germline V gives CDR1 SQVTM, CDR2 ANQGSEA. This CDR3 has 15 amino acids. CDR3 DNA, as far as it was read: TGCAGCGTTGAAAATAGACAGGGGGCGAGCTACGAG. This encodes CSVENRQGASYE. The entire CDR3 protein reads CSVENRQGASYEQYF.